This TCR beta chain was recorded in a study of cytomegalovirus exposure and HLA in healthy donors. The wider study: Previous work identified 120 million or so unique TCR beta sequences from around 200 million T cells. Broader study findings: An analysis was carried out at a later point. It showed that HLA-associated TCR beta chains were more clonally expanded than equally common non-associated chains.

PCR was performed using 60 Vbeta and 13 Jbeta primers. Using immunoSEQ multiplex PCR, the repertoire was profiled, and TCRdb retains in-frame clones only, with some absent. Counted here are roughly 160,000 clones, roughly 79% occurring once; the ten biggest clones make up roughly an eighth. This clone was counted between two and nine times. No antigen is known for it. Sample: PBMCs. The sequence came from a woman in her forties or fifties in good health and CMV-seronegative.

The CDR3 DNA reads TGTGCCAGCAGCGTAGATGGGGCTGCAGATACGCAGTATTTT. Encoded protein: CASSVDGAADTQYF. This rearrangement joins TRBV9 to TRBJ2-3, with TRBD1 as a possible D gene (5 bases). The CDR3 contains 14 residues. Trimming shortened V by 0 bases and J by 4 bases, and 9 bases separated the two germline ends. The germline gives CDR1 SGDLS, CDR2 YYNGEE.